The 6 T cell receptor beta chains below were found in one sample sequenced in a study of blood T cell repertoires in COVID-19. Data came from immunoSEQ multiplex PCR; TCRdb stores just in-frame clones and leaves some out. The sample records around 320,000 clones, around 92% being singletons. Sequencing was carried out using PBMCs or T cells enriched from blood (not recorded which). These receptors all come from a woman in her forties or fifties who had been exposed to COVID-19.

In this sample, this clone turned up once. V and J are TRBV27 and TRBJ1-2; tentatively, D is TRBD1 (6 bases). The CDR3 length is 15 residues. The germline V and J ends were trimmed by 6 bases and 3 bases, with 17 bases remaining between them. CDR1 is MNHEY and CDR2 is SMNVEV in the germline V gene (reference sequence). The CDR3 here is CASRNTGRSHYGYTF. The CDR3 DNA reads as TGTGCCAGCAGAAACACAGGGCGGTCTCACTATGGCTACACCTTC.

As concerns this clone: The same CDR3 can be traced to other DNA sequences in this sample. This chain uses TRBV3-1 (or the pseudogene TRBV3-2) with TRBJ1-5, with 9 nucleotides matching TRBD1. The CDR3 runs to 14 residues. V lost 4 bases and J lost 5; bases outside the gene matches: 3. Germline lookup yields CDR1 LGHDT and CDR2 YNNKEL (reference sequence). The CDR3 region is CASSPDRGDQPQHF. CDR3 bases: TGTGCCAGCAGCCCCGACAGGGGGGATCAGCCCCAGCATTTT.

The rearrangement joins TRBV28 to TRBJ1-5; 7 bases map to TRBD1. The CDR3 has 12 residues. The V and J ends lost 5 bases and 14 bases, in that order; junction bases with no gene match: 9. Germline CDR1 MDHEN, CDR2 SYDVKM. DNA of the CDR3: TGTGCCAGCAGTCCCCGGGACAGCTACAAGCATTTT. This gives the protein CASSPRDSYKHF.

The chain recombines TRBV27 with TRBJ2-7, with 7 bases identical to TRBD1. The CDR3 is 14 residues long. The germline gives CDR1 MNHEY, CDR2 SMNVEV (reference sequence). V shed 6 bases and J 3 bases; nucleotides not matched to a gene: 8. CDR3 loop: CASSPGTDNYEQYF. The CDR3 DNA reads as TGTGCCAGCAGCCCTGGGACAGATAACTACGAGCAGTACTTC.

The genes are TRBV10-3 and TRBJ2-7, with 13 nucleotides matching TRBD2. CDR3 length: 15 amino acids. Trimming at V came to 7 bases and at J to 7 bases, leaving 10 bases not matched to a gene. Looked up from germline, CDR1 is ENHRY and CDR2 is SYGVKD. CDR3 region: CAITDRLAGGSEQYF. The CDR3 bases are TGTGCCATCACTGATAGACTAGCGGGGGGATCTGAGCAGTACTTC.

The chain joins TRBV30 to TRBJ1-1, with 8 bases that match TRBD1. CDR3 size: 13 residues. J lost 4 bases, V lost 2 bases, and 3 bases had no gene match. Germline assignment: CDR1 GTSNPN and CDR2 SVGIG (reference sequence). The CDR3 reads CAWSSDRGTEAFF. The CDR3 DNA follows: TGTGCCTGGAGTTCTGACAGGGGCACTGAAGCTTTCTTT.